The 18 T cell receptor beta chains below were found in one sample sequenced in a study of cytomegalovirus exposure and HLA in healthy donors. The study ran its PCR with 60 Vbeta and 13 Jbeta primers. Here immunoSEQ multiplex PCR was the method, and the copy in TCRdb shows in-frame clones only, minus some. The table records 150,000 or so clones, 75% of them present only once. The sequenced material came from PBMCs. These receptors came from a woman aged 35 to 49 in good health and CMV-seropositive.

V is TRBV19 and J is TRBJ1-4, with 10 bases that match TRBD1. V gave up 3 bases and J gave up 8 bases; unmatched junction bases: 6. This CDR3 has 15 residues. CDR1 is LNHDA, CDR2 SQIVND, per germline (reference sequence). CDR3 loop: CASSIPGTGEEKLFF. DNA for the CDR3: TGTGCCAGTAGTATCCCTGGGACAGGGGAAGAAAAACTGTTTTTT.

V is TRBV14 and J is TRBJ2-7; D not certain. Trimming shortened V by 0 bases and J by 4 bases, and 7 bases separated the two germline ends. This CDR3 has 13 amino acids. CDR1 and CDR2 from the germline V gene are SGHDN and FVKESK. Written as DNA, the CDR3 is TGTGCCAGCAGCCAAGATTCCCCTTACGAGCAGTACTTC. It translates to CASSQDSPYEQYF.

The V gene is TRBV30, the J gene TRBJ2-3; 8 nucleotides match TRBD2. The CDR3 runs to 15 residues. Trimming cost V 0 bases and J 4 bases; bases outside gene matches: 6. CDR1 is GTSNPN, CDR2 SVGIG, per germline (reference sequence). The CDR3 region is CAWSVLAGGADTQYF. The CDR3 bases are TGTGCCTGGAGTGTTCTGGCGGGAGGAGCAGATACGCAGTATTTT.

This clone was counted once. The genes are TRBV28 and TRBJ2-3; D gene ambiguous. Trimming took 3 bases from V and 2 from J, leaving 6 bases between them. The CDR3 extends over 13 amino acids. Germline assignment: CDR1 MDHEN and CDR2 SYDVKM. The CDR3 region has the DNA TGTGCCAGCAGTTTTCCCAACACAGATACGCAGTATTTT. It is translated as CASSFPNTDTQYF.

The chain links TRBV7-6 to TRBJ1-3; D uncertain. This CDR3 contains 14 residues. CDR1 is SGHVS and CDR2 is FNYEAQ in the germline V gene. Trimming pared 1 base from V and 0 bases from J, leaving 4 bases between. The DNA of the CDR3 is TGTGCCAGCAGCTTAGGACACTCTGGAAACACCATATATTTT. Translated: CASSLGHSGNTIYF.

The chain employs TRBV2 and TRBJ2-7; possibly TRBD2 for D (6 bases). Germline lookup yields CDR1 SNHLY and CDR2 FYNNEI. This CDR3 comprises 15 residues. Trimming removed 6 bases from V and 2 bases from J, with 17 bases in between. The CDR3 DNA reads as TGTGCCAGCAGCGAACGCGGGGTCCACCCCTACGAGCAGTACTTC. Residues: CASSERGVHPYEQYF.

Here the CDR3 reads CASGDRLLYGYTF. Here the CDR3 DNA reads TGTGCCAGTGGGGACAGACTCCTGTATGGCTACACCTTC. The chain links TRBV19 to TRBJ1-2, with TRBD1 matching over 7 bases. CDR1 and CDR2 from the germline V gene are LNHDA and SQIVND (reference sequence). V lost 8 bases and J lost 5; bases outside the gene matches: 8. The CDR3 contains 13 residues. The whole variable domain, filled in from reference TRBV19 and TRBJ1-2, reads DGGITQSPKYLFRKEGQNVTLSCEQNLNHDAMYWYRQDPGQGLRLIYYSQIVNDFQKGDIAEGYSVSREKKESFPLTVTSAQKNPTAFYLCASGDRLLYGYTFGSGTRLTVV.

The sample holds one count of this clone. The V gene is TRBV5-5, the J gene TRBJ1-5, with unresolved D. The germline gives CDR1 SGHKS, CDR2 YYEKEE (reference sequence). This CDR3 has 15 residues. V was pared by 4 bases and J by 1 base, with 12 bases between. This CDR3 is CASSPEGGSNQPQHF. For the CDR3, the DNA is TGTGCCAGCAGCCCCGAGGGAGGCAGCAATCAGCCCCAGCATTTT.

V and J are TRBV28 and TRBJ2-7; 7 bases are a match to TRBD2. The CDR3 is made up of 16 amino acids. Unmatched junction bases numbered 14, after V lost 8 bases and J lost 1 base. Germline CDR1 reads MDHEN; CDR2 reads SYDVKM. The CDR3 nucleotides read TGTGCCAGCGACCCCCCACCTAGCGGAACTTCCTACGAGCAGTACTTC. Protein sequence: CASDPPPSGTSYEQYF.

This chain links TRBV19 with TRBJ1-5; no reliable D call. The ends were cut back, 2 bases at V and 5 bases at J, with 10 bases in the middle. The germline V gene has CDR1 LNHDA and CDR2 SQIVND (reference sequence). The CDR3 loop spans 14 amino acids. CDR3 sequence reads: CASSINFGDQPQHF. The CDR3 DNA is TGTGCCAGTAGTATAAATTTCGGGGATCAGCCCCAGCATTTT.

The chain is built from TRBV27 and TRBJ2-1; 8 positions agree with TRBD1. Trimming cost V 2 bases and J 6 bases; bases outside gene matches: 3. The CDR3 length is 14 residues. Germline V gene lookup returns CDR1 MNHEY and CDR2 SMNVEV (reference sequence). CDR3 DNA sequence: TGTGCCAGCAGTTTACAGGGGGCTTTCAATGAGCAGTTCTTC. Translation: CASSLQGAFNEQFF.

V gene TRBV7-9 combines with J gene TRBJ2-1; 8 nucleotides agree with TRBD1. V shed 5 bases and J 3 bases; nucleotides not matched to a gene: 6. The CDR3 is made up of 15 amino acids. Per germline, CDR1 SEHNR and CDR2 FQNEAQ (reference sequence). CDR3 protein: CASSLDRGVYNEQFF. In DNA form, the CDR3 reads TGTGCCAGCAGCCTCGACAGGGGCGTCTACAATGAGCAGTTCTTC. Together with reference TRBV7-9 and TRBJ2-1, the CDR3 gives the full variable domain: DTGVSQNPRHKITKRGQNVTFRCDPISEHNRLYWYRQTLGQGPEFLTYFQNEAQLEKSRLLSDRFSAERPKGSFSTLEIQRTEQGDSAMYLCASSLDRGVYNEQFFGPGTRLTVL.

The chain has TRBV7-6 and TRBJ2-1, with 9 bases matching TRBD1. This CDR3 contains 15 residues. Germline CDR1 SGHVS, CDR2 FNYEAQ. V gave up 4 bases and J gave up 0 bases; unmatched junction bases: 1. CDR3 protein: CASSSTGGSYNEQFF. The CDR3 DNA reads TGTGCCAGCAGCTCGACAGGGGGCTCCTACAATGAGCAGTTCTTC.

The V gene is TRBV28, the J gene TRBJ2-3, with 11 bases that match TRBD2. The J segment lost 1 base and the V segment lost 7 bases, leaving 7 bases of the junction unmatched. The CDR3 loop spans 16 amino acids. Germline loops: CDR1 MDHEN, CDR2 SYDVKM. The CDR3 nucleotides are TGTGCCAGCACCCCTATGGGACTAGCGGGCACAGATACGCAGTATTTT. Translating it yields CASTPMGLAGTDTQYF.

This chain uses TRBV5-1 with TRBJ2-1; TRBD2 matches 10 bases. Germline values: CDR1 SGHRS, CDR2 YFSETQ. This CDR3 spans 16 amino acids. Trimming cost V 0 bases and J 2 bases; bases outside gene matches: 2. The CDR3 DNA reads as TGCGCCAGCAGCTTGGATGGACTAGCGGCCTACAATGAGCAGTTCTTC. It encodes CASSLDGLAAYNEQFF.

This clone was seen just once. The rearrangement links TRBV9 to TRBJ1-2; possibly TRBD1 for D (5 bases). The CDR3 spans 15 residues. Germline V gene data show CDR1 as SGDLS and CDR2 as YYNGEE. V lost 0 bases and J 10 bases, leaving 19 bases between the germline ends. The CDR3 region is CASSVGQPPASNYTF. The CDR3 DNA sequence: TGTGCCAGCAGCGTAGGACAGCCGCCTGCTAGTAACTACACCTTC.

This chain connects TRBV29-1 to TRBJ1-2; D ambiguous. Germline V gene data show CDR1 as SQVTM and CDR2 as ANQGSEA. Trimming shortened V by 0 bases and J by 6 bases, and 11 bases separated the two germline ends. There are 13 residues in the CDR3. The CDR3 DNA reads TGCAGCGTTGAAGAAACGGCGACACATGGCTACACCTTC. The encoded protein is CSVEETATHGYTF.

The CDR3 protein is CASSPRDGSGDEQYF. In DNA form, the CDR3 reads TGTGCCAGTAGTCCTAGGGACGGGAGTGGGGACGAGCAGTACTTC. The chain has TRBV19 and TRBJ2-7; D possibly corresponds to TRBD2 (6 bases). Trimming left V 5 bases short and J 5 bases short, with 19 bases between. CDR3 size: 15 residues. Germline-derived CDR1 and CDR2 are LNHDA and SQIVND (reference sequence).